This T cell receptor (beta chain) was obtained from a study of T cells in Graves' hyperthyroidism and ophthalmopathy. Whole-study findings and limits: Within blood appeared most thyroid clonotypes that had expanded above 0.001. Stable hyperthyroidism and ophthalmopathy were separated using 13 V-J signatures.

The CDR3 sequence is 16 residues long. CDR1 MNHNS and CDR2 SASEGT come from the germline V gene. The ends lost 2 bases at V and 4 bases at J; junction bases unmatched: 8. In this sample, this clonotype turned up many times. Its antigen is undetermined. The source material, RNA transcripts, was used to amplify TCR beta CDR3 regions. During a first-round RT-PCR of the TCR CDR3, the HTBI primer set was used. Each CDR3 protein gets one entry after TCRdb re-called the multiplex PCR reads with MiXCR. The table lists hundreds of thousands of distinct CDR3 sequences, around 16% of them singletons. Newly diagnosed hyperthyroidism, duration under 2 months, in patients aged 18 to 65.

Sample: blood. This chain uses TRBV6-1 with TRBJ2-1; 7 bases match TRBD2. The sequence derives from a woman under 30 with Graves' hyperthyroidism that later progressed to Graves' ophthalmopathy. The CDR3 sequence is CASSEWGGSLYNEQFF. The CDR3 DNA is TGTGCCAGCAGTGAATGGGGCGGGAGTCTTTACAATGAGCAGTTCTTC.